The T cell receptor (beta chain) under discussion was sequenced for a study of blood T cell repertoires in COVID-19. Whole-study context: Samples representing acute and convalescent COVID-19 were sourced from the United States, Italy and Spain.

Method: immunoSEQ multiplex PCR; TCRdb's copy keeps in-frame clones and lacks some. The table includes over 200,000 clones, roughly 84% detected once. Germline loops: CDR1 LNHDA, CDR2 SQIVND (reference sequence). V lost 3 bases, J lost 5 bases, and 13 bases lay in between. The CDR3 covers 14 residues. The sequencing input was PBMCs or T cells enriched from blood (not recorded which). This sequence originates from a woman between 40 and 55 years old who had recovered from COVID-19. The rearrangement links TRBV19 to TRBJ2-5; a weak D match, TRBD2 (5 bases). Written as DNA, the CDR3 is TGTGCCAGTAGTATGGCCGGAGGATGGGAGACCCAGTACTTC. Protein product: CASSMAGGWETQYF.